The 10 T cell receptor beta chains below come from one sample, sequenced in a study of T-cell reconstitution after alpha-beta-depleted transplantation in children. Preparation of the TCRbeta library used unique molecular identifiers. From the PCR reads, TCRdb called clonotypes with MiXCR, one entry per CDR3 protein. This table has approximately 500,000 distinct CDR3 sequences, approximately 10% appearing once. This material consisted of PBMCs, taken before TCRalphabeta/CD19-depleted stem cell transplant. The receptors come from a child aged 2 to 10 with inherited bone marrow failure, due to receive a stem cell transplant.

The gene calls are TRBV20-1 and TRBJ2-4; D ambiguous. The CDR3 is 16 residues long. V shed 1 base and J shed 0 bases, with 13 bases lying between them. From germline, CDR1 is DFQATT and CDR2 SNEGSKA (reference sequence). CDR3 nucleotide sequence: TGCAGTGCTAGAGTTGCAGGCCAACGAGCCAAAAACATTCAGTACTTC. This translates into CSARVAGQRAKNIQYF.

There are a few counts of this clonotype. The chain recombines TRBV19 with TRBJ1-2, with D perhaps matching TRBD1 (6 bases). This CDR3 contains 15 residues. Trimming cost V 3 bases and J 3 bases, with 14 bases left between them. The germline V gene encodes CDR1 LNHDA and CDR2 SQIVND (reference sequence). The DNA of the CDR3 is TGTGCCAGTAGTATGGCGCCAGGGGTTGACTATGGCTACACCTTC. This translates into CASSMAPGVDYGYTF.

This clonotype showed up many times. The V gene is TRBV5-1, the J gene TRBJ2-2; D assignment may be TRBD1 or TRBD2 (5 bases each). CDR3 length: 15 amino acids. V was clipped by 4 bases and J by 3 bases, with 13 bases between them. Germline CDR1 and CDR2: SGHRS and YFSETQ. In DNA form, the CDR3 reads TGCGCCAGCAGCGAAGGGACCTACGACACCGGGGAGCTGTTTTTT. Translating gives CASSEGTYDTGELFF.

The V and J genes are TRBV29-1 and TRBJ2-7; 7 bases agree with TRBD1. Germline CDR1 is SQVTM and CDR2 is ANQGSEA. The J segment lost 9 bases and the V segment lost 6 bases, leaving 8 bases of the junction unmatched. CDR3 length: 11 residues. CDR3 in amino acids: CSVHRGTRQYF. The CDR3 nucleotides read TGCAGCGTACACAGGGGTACGAGGCAGTACTTC.

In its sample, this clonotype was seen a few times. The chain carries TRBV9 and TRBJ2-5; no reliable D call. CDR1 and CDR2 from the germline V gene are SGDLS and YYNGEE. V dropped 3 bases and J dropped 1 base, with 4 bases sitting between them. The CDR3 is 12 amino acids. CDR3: CASSGIQETQYF. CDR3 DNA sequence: TGTGCCAGCAGCGGGATCCAAGAGACCCAGTACTTC.

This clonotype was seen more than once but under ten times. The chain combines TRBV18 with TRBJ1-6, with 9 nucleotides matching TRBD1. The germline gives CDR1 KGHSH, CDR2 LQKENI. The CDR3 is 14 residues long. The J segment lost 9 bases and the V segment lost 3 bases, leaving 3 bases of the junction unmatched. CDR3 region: CASSPDRGTSPLHF. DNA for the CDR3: TGTGCCAGCTCACCCGACAGGGGGACTTCACCCCTCCACTTT.

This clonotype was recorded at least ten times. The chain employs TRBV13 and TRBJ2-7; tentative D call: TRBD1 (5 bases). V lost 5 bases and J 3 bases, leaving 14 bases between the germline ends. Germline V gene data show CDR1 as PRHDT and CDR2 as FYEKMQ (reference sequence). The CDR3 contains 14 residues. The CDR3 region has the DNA TGTGCCAGCAGCCCTGGGGCTAGGGGCTACGAGCAGTACTTC. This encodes CASSPGARGYEQYF.

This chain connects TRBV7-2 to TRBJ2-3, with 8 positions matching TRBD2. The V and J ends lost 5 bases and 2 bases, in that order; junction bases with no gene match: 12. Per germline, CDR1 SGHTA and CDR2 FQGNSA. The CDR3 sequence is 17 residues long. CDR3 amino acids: CASSPTRSGRHTDTQYF. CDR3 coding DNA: TGTGCCAGCAGCCCCACGAGAAGCGGGAGACACACAGATACGCAGTATTTT.

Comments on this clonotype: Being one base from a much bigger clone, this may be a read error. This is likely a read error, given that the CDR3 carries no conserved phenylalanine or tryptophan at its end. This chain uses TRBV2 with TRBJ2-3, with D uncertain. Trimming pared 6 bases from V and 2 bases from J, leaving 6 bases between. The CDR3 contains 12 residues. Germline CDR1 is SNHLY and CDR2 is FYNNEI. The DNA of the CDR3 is TGTGCCAGCAGGCAGGACACAGATACGCAGTATGTT. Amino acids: CASRQDTDTQYV.

The CDR3 here is CSAGRGQTNTEAFF. The CDR3 DNA reads TGCAGCGCGGGTAGGGGACAGACGAACACTGAAGCTTTCTTT. The chain has TRBV29-1 and TRBJ1-1; 7 bases align to TRBD1. CDR1 and CDR2 (germline): SQVTM, ANQGSEA. The CDR3 has 14 residues. The trim removed 7 bases at V and 1 base at J, leaving 9 bases unmatched.